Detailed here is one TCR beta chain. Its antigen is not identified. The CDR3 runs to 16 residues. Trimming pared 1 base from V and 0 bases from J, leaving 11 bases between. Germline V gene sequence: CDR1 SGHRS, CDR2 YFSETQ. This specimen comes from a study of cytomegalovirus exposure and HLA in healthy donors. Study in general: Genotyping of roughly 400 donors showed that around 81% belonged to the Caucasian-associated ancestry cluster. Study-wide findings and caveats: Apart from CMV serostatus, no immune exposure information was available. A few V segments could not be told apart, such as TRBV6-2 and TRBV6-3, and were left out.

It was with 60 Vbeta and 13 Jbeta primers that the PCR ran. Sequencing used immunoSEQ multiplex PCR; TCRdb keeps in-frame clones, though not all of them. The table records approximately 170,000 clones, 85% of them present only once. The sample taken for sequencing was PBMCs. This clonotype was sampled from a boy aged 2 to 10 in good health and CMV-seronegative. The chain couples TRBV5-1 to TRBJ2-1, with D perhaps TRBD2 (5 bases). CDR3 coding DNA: TGCGCCAGCAGCTTGAGGGAGATGAGCTCCTACAATGAGCAGTTCTTC. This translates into CASSLREMSSYNEQFF.